The clone carrying this T cell receptor beta chain appeared a few times. Its antigen is not known. This may come from a read error, since a much larger clone is one base off. The conserved closing phenylalanine or tryptophan is absent in this CDR3, likely reflecting a read error. These data belong to a study of breast tumors, draining lymph nodes, adjacent tissues. Findings and limits, study-wide: Tumors had less TCR diversity than lymph nodes, more than nontumor tissue.

TCRdb processed the multiplex PCR reads anew with MiXCR; each CDR3 protein has one entry. Of about 15,000 distinct CDR3 sequences detected, 50% to 60% appear once; the ten largest clones hold around 17%. The sequence was collected from a female donor with breast cancer. Some clones in this sample may be carry-over from other donors' samples. The sequenced material came from tumor-adjacent breast tissue.

The CDR3 protein is CASSSMAGRETQYL. CDR3 in DNA: TGTGCCAGCAGTTCTATGGCGGGGCGGGAGACCCAGTACCTC. The chain recombines TRBV28 with TRBJ2-5; a weak D match, TRBD2 (6 bases). There are 14 residues in the CDR3. V dropped 4 bases and J dropped 5 bases, with 14 bases sitting between them. Germline CDR1 reads MDHEN; CDR2 reads SYDVKM.